Included here is one T cell receptor (beta chain) sequence, with context. Its antigen is as yet unknown. Graves' hyperthyroidism showing no ophthalmopathy progression within 18 months was considered stable. Not enrolled were patients with uncontrolled infection, other autoimmune disease, pregnancy or lactation. Trimming removed 5 bases from V and 2 bases from J, with 5 bases in between. The V gene's germline CDR1 is DFQATT and CDR2 SNEGSKA (reference sequence). CDR3 size: 11 residues. The data were taken from a study of T cells in Graves' hyperthyroidism and ophthalmopathy. General study findings and limits: Blood also carried most thyroid clonotypes expanded above 0.001. It was a median around 6 months before onset that the model predicted ophthalmopathy.

Amplification of TCR beta CDR3 regions used RNA as the template. The primer set for the first-round RT-PCR of the TCR CDR3 was HTBI. TCRdb fed the multiplex PCR reads into MiXCR, producing one record per CDR3 protein. The sample shows some 720,000 distinct CDR3 sequences, 16% of them seen only once. The genes are TRBV20-1 and TRBJ2-3; D uncertain. This clonotype was sampled from a man aged 18 to 29 with Graves' hyperthyroidism. The source material was blood. CDR3: CSAGDTDTQYF. The DNA of the CDR3 is TGCAGTGCTGGGGACACAGATACGCAGTATTTT.